This T cell receptor beta chain is from a study of cytomegalovirus exposure and HLA in healthy donors. Study results and limitations: Common viral pathogens seemed, in a later analysis, to connect with several of the most significant clusters. Overall, roughly 170 TCR beta chains were annotated as cytomegalovirus-associated.

Healthy bone marrow donors made up the donors. Researchers ran the PCR with 60 Vbeta and 13 Jbeta primers. Produced via immunoSEQ multiplex PCR; TCRdb's table is partial and in-frame only. The table lists 200,000 to 250,000 clones, nearly 80% of them singletons. With 3 bases removed from V and 1 base from J, the gap between germline ends came to 16 bases. Germline CDR1 SGHVS, CDR2 FNYEAQ. This CDR3 has 17 residues. As concerns this clone: What it recognizes is unknown.

Material for sequencing was PBMCs. The rearrangement joins TRBV7-6 to TRBJ2-4; D is perhaps TRBD2 (7 bases). This receptor was obtained from a young man in good health and CMV-seronegative. The CDR3 loop reads CASSFDVRGAAKNIQYF. Written as DNA, the CDR3 is TGTGCCAGCAGCTTCGATGTCCGGGGGGCGGCCAAAAACATTCAGTACTTC.